The present TCR beta chain was sequenced within a study of vaccination effects on CD4 cells after COVID-19. The assay was immunoSEQ multiplex PCR, and TCRdb's table has in-frame clones only and misses some. This sample has tens of thousands of clones, with about 73% found just once. Study-wide results and limits: Convalescents showed post-vaccine spike-reactive clones that were mainly new vaccine-induced clones.

Before any sequencing was done, the ViraFEST assay used viral peptide pools to expand antigen-specific CD4+ T cells. Scientists isolated CD4+ T cells after a roughly 9-day culture period ended. The person had a PCR-confirmed SARS-CoV-2 infection during March to December 2020. About 2.1 million PBMC were placed in each well, which was supplemented with approximately 9.7 IU/ml IL-2 and roughly 9 ug/ml peptides. It was on days 3 and 7 that half the medium was replaced with IL-2 medium. The CDR3 sequence is 13 residues long. V dropped 7 bases and J dropped 3 bases, with 11 bases sitting between them. Germline CDR1 and CDR2: SGHRS and YFSETQ. Worth noting for this clone: Its antigen is not identified.

V is TRBV5-1 and J is TRBJ2-1; D might be TRBD2 (6 bases). This clonotype originated in a human donor who had a prior SARS-CoV-2 infection. Sample: CD4+ T cells from PBMCs cultured with HCoV-NL63 spike peptides, taken before COVID-19 vaccination. CDR3 sequence: CASHGTHYNEQFF. In DNA form, the CDR3 reads TGCGCCAGCCACGGGACTCACTACAATGAGCAGTTCTTC.